Listed here are 3 T cell receptor beta chains from one sample, sequenced in a study of control samples from healthy donors and cancer patients. Clones were sequenced by immunoSEQ multiplex PCR, and TCRdb holds only the in-frame ones, with some missing. Of about 230,000 clones listed, over 75% are singletons. Sequencing used PBMCs. Every receptor here comes from a woman between 55 and 75 years old with lung cancer.

The chain combines TRBV12-3 or TRBV12-4 with TRBJ1-5, with no clear D. The V and J ends lost 5 bases and 5 bases respectively, with 10 bases between them. This CDR3 contains 13 residues. Here the CDR3 DNA reads TGTGCCAGCAGTCCATCCCAGGATCAGCCCCAGCATTTT. It codes for CASSPSQDQPQHF.

This chain uses TRBV5-4 with TRBJ2-6; 12 bases match TRBD2. Trimming cost V 0 bases and J 6 bases; bases outside gene matches: 1. Per germline, CDR1 SGHNT and CDR2 YYREEE (reference sequence). The CDR3 is 16 residues long. The CDR3: CASSLGLAGAANVLTF. As DNA, the CDR3 is TGTGCCAGCAGCTTGGGACTAGCGGGGGCGGCCAACGTCCTGACTTTC.

The rearrangement uses TRBV6-5 and TRBJ1-1; D ambiguous. This CDR3 is 15 amino acids long. Trimming took 0 bases from V and 0 from J, leaving 8 bases between them. Germline loops: CDR1 MNHEY, CDR2 SVGAGI. For the CDR3, the DNA is TGTGCCAGCAGTTACTCGAGGACCCTGAACACTGAAGCTTTCTTT. Its protein is CASSYSRTLNTEAFF.